These 15 T cell receptor beta chains originate from one sample sequenced in a study of T cell responses to AZD1222 COVID-19 vaccine. Using immunoSEQ multiplex PCR, the repertoire was profiled, and TCRdb retains in-frame clones only, with some absent. This sample carries some 150,000 clones, about nine tenths of them seen once, and the ten largest clones take about 3.5%. This specimen consisted of peripheral blood, obtained on day 0 of AZD1222 vaccination. These receptor sequences come from an adult in good health.

This chain links TRBV7-9 with TRBJ1-5, with D maybe TRBD1 (5 bases). Germline lookup yields CDR1 SEHNR and CDR2 FQNEAQ (reference sequence). The CDR3 totals 14 residues. V lost 1 base and J lost 8, with 12 bases in between. Written as DNA, the CDR3 is TGTGCCAGCAGCTTAGTGGGGGGGACGGAGCCCCAGCATTTT. Protein product: CASSLVGGTEPQHF.

J is TRBJ1-2 and V is TRBV5-1; D is ambiguous. Deletions cut 4 bases from V and 4 bases from J, with 17 bases between. The CDR3 is made up of 15 amino acids. Germline-derived CDR1 and CDR2 are SGHRS and YFSETQ. The CDR3 loop is CASSPRTDPLYGYTF. The CDR3 DNA follows: TGCGCCAGCAGCCCTAGGACGGATCCTCTCTATGGCTACACCTTC.

The chain employs TRBV9 and TRBJ2-1; D perhaps matches TRBD2 (5 bases). V was clipped by 7 bases and J by 3 bases, with 11 bases between them. Germline V gene lookup returns CDR1 SGDLS and CDR2 YYNGEE. The CDR3 sequence is 13 residues long. This CDR3 is CASGPDFYNEQFF. The DNA for the CDR3 is TGTGCCAGCGGGCCGGACTTCTACAATGAGCAGTTCTTC.

This clone was seen just once. This chain uses TRBV7-2 with TRBJ2-1; tentative D call: TRBD2 (7 bases). CDR1 and CDR2 from the germline V gene are SGHTA and FQGNSA. Trimming stripped 5 bases from V and 1 base from J, with 9 bases between. The CDR3 is 14 residues long. CDR3 sequence reads: CASSGGASYNEQFF. Here the CDR3 DNA reads TGTGCCAGCAGCGGGGGGGCGTCCTACAATGAGCAGTTCTTC.

V gene TRBV5-1 combines with J gene TRBJ2-7; D is possibly TRBD2 (7 bases). V lost 4 bases to trimming and J lost 6 bases, with 26 bases between them. CDR1 is SGHRS and CDR2 is YFSETQ in the germline V gene. CDR3 size: 17 residues. This CDR3 reads CASSDTLGAGAKSEQYF. For the CDR3, the DNA is TGCGCCAGCAGCGATACCCTTGGGGCGGGGGCCAAGAGCGAGCAGTACTTC.

The chain employs TRBV18 and TRBJ1-2; D unresolved. Per the germline V gene, CDR1 is KGHSH and CDR2 is LQKENI. The CDR3 is made up of 13 amino acids. Between the trimmed V and J ends, which lost 3 bases and 6 bases, there was a span of 11 bases. The CDR3 nucleotides read TGTGCCAGCTCACCGCTGGAGGGTAATGGCTACACCTTC. Its protein is CASSPLEGNGYTF.

The sample holds a few counts of this clone. The gene calls are TRBV25-1 and TRBJ1-1; D is uncertain. Trimming took 6 bases from V and 0 from J, leaving 8 bases between them. Per the germline V gene, CDR1 is MGHDK and CDR2 is SYGVNS. The CDR3 covers 13 residues. For the CDR3, the DNA is TGTGCCAGCAGCGAGGAGTTGAACACTGAAGCTTTCTTT. Protein product: CASSEELNTEAFF.

This chain connects TRBV6-5 to TRBJ1-1, with D unresolved. The CDR3 extends over 14 amino acids. Germline lookup yields CDR1 MNHEY and CDR2 SVGAGI. V lost 2 bases to trimming and J lost 3 bases, with 10 bases between them. The CDR3: CASSYGGSYTEAFF. In DNA form, the CDR3 reads TGTGCCAGCAGTTACGGTGGCAGTTACACTGAAGCTTTCTTT.

J is TRBJ2-1 and V is TRBV6-5, with unresolved D. The germline V gene encodes CDR1 MNHEY and CDR2 SVGAGI. The CDR3 consists of 12 residues. V was shortened by 6 bases and J by 3 bases, with 6 bases between the two germline ends. The CDR3 region is CASSSIYNEQFF. The CDR3 DNA reads TGTGCCAGCAGCTCGATCTACAATGAGCAGTTCTTC.

The genes are TRBV24-1 and TRBJ2-5; no clear D gene. Germline V gene sequence: CDR1 KGHDR, CDR2 SFDVKD. The germline V and J ends were trimmed by 1 base and 7 bases, with 18 bases remaining between them. The CDR3 contains 16 residues. The CDR3 protein is CATSDLRGSVSGTQYF. As DNA, the CDR3 is TGTGCCACCAGTGATTTAAGAGGTTCGGTCTCGGGGACCCAGTACTTC.

This chain links TRBV28 with TRBJ2-7; D might be TRBD1 or TRBD2, each matching 7 bases. CDR3 size: 15 residues. Trimming removed 6 bases from V and 4 bases from J, with 19 bases in between. Per the germline V gene, CDR1 is MDHEN and CDR2 is SYDVKM. CDR3 in amino acids: CASRFRGGIGYEQYF. DNA of the CDR3: TGTGCCAGCAGATTCAGGGGGGGTATAGGATACGAGCAGTACTTC.

This sequence joins TRBV7-2 and TRBJ1-5; D ambiguous. From germline, CDR1 is SGHTA and CDR2 FQGNSA. V was trimmed by 1 base and J by 0 bases, leaving 7 bases between them. This CDR3 comprises 15 residues. The CDR3 protein is CASSLVGYSNQPQHF. CDR3 DNA: TGTGCCAGCAGCTTAGTGGGATATAGCAATCAGCCCCAGCATTTT. Full variable domain (missing parts from reference TRBV7-2 and TRBJ1-5): GAGVSQSPSNKVTEKGKDVELRCDPISGHTALYWYRQSLGQGLEFLIYFQGNSAPDKSGLPSDRFSAERTGGSVSTLTIQRTQQEDSAVYLCASSLVGYSNQPQHFGDGTRLSIL.

This sequence joins TRBV7-3 and TRBJ1-2; 8 bases are shared with TRBD1. Trimming cost V 5 bases and J 3 bases; bases outside gene matches: 8. Germline V lookup: CDR1 SGHTA, CDR2 FQGTGA. The CDR3 consists of 15 residues. The CDR3 sequence: CASSRGQGSDYGYTF. The CDR3 region has the DNA TGTGCCAGCAGCAGAGGACAGGGATCTGACTATGGCTACACCTTC. The full variable domain, with the rest looked up from reference TRBV7-3 and TRBJ1-2, is GAGVSQTPSNKVTEKGKYVELRCDPISGHTALYWYRQSLGQGPEFLIYFQGTGAADDSGLPNDRFFAVRPEGSVSTLKIQRTERGDSAVYLCASSRGQGSDYGYTFGSGTRLTVV.

This rearrangement joins TRBV2 to TRBJ2-3; 7 bases are shared with TRBD1. Germline trimming cut 7 bases from V and 5 bases from J; bases unmatched to any gene: 6. The CDR3 is 13 amino acids. The germline gives CDR1 SNHLY, CDR2 FYNNEI. CDR3 coding DNA: TGTGCCAGCATAATAGGGGGCGTAGATACGCAGTATTTT. Amino acid sequence: CASIIGGVDTQYF.

The chain joins TRBV27 to TRBJ2-2, with 11 bases that match TRBD2. This CDR3 has 19 residues. From germline, CDR1 is MNHEY and CDR2 SMNVEV (reference sequence). The J segment lost 4 bases and the V segment lost 1 base, leaving 11 bases of the junction unmatched. CDR3 region: CASSLLPRRLAGLTGELFF. CDR3 coding DNA: TGTGCCAGCAGTTTATTGCCCCGACGACTAGCGGGACTCACCGGGGAGCTGTTTTTT.